Listed below are T cell receptor beta chains from one sample, sequenced in a study of OX40 agonist ivuxolimab in advanced cancers. Some clones are missing from TCRdb's copy, which holds only in-frame ones; the method was immunoSEQ multiplex PCR. The data contain tens of thousands of clones, 75% to 90% of them seen just once; the ten biggest clones take up 13% to 15%. The sample was CD4+ or CD8+ T cells sorted from blood, taken in a trial of the OX40 agonist ivuxolimab. Receptor source: an adult with an advanced solid tumor such as melanoma, head and neck, liver or kidney cancer. The CDR3 runs from the conserved cysteine through the conserved F or W. The D gene is left open where the match is weak. Clone size is not always given. Where it is, it says once, few, many or a class for expanded clones.

V gene: TRBV11-2; J gene: TRBJ2-3; D gene: .; clone size: .; CDR3 DNA: TGTGCCAGCAGCTCGACAGATACGCAGTATTTT; CDR3 protein: CASSSTDTQYF
V gene: TRBV10-3; J gene: TRBJ2-7; D gene: TRBD2; clone size: .; CDR3 DNA: TGTGCCAGCACTAGCGGGAGCTCCTACGAGCAGTACTTC; CDR3 protein: CASTSGSSYEQYF
V gene: TRBV29-1; J gene: TRBJ2-3; D gene: TRBD1; clone size: .; CDR3 DNA: TGCAGCGTACGGACAGGGGTTGAAACAGATACGCAGTATTTT; CDR3 protein: CSVRTGVETDTQYF
V gene: TRBV6-5; J gene: TRBJ1-4; D gene: TRBD1; clone size: .; CDR3 DNA: TGTGCCAGCAGTGAAGCGACAGGGGTGAGGTTT; CDR3 protein: CASSEATGVRF
V gene: TRBV6-5; J gene: TRBJ2-1; D gene: TRBD2; clone size: .; CDR3 DNA: TGTGCCAGCAGACCAGGACTAGCCAACAATGAGCAGTTCTTC; CDR3 protein: CASRPGLANNEQFF
V gene: TRBV5-1; J gene: TRBJ1-2; D gene: .; clone size: .; CDR3 DNA: TGCGCCAGCAGCTCCTCGACAGGAACCCACACCTTC; CDR3 protein: CASSSSTGTHTF
V gene: TRBV30; J gene: TRBJ2-1; D gene: .; clone size: .; CDR3 DNA: TGTGCCTGCCGCCCCGGACGGGAGCAGTTCTTC; CDR3 protein: CACRPGREQFF
V gene: TRBV7-9; J gene: TRBJ1-5; D gene: .; clone size: .; CDR3 DNA: TGTGCCAGCAGCTTGGTGGGGGTCGCGGAGCAGCCCCAGCATTTT; CDR3 protein: CASSLVGVAEQPQHF
V gene: TRBV2; J gene: TRBJ1-3; D gene: .; clone size: .; CDR3 DNA: TGTGCCAGTTGGGCCGAAATCTCTGGAAACACCATATATTTT; CDR3 protein: CASWAEISGNTIYF
V gene: TRBV6-6; J gene: TRBJ2-7; D gene: TRBD1; clone size: .; CDR3 DNA: TGTGCCAGCAGTTACCCGGACAGGGATTACGAGCAGTACTTC; CDR3 protein: CASSYPDRDYEQYF
V gene: TRBV7-6; J gene: TRBJ1-1; D gene: .; clone size: .; CDR3 DNA: TGTGCCAGCAGCTTACACGGAGGCTATGAAGCTTTCTTT; CDR3 protein: CASSLHGGYEAFF
V gene: TRBV6-5; J gene: TRBJ2-3; D gene: .; clone size: .; CDR3 DNA: TGTGCCAGCAGTTACAGGGGGGGCGCAGATACGCAGTATTTT; CDR3 protein: CASSYRGGADTQYF
V gene: TRBV19; J gene: TRBJ2-7; D gene: TRBD1; clone size: .; CDR3 DNA: TGTGCCAGTAGTATAGGGACAGGGTCCTCCTACGAGCAGTACTTC; CDR3 protein: CASSIGTGSSYEQYF
V gene: TRBV19; J gene: TRBJ2-7; D gene: TRBD2; clone size: .; CDR3 DNA: TGTGCCAGCGGCCCCAGGACTAGCGGGAGAGTTTACGAGCAGTACTTC; CDR3 protein: CASGPRTSGRVYEQYF
V gene: TRBV7-9; J gene: TRBJ1-2; D gene: .; clone size: .; CDR3 DNA: TGTGCCAGCAGCCCCCCCAGGGACTATGGCTACACCTTC; CDR3 protein: CASSPPRDYGYTF
V gene: TRBV28; J gene: TRBJ1-1; D gene: TRBD1; clone size: .; CDR3 DNA: TGTGCCAGCAGGCGTCGACAGGGGGCGATTGGCGCTGAAGCTTTCTTT; CDR3 protein: CASRRRQGAIGAEAFF
V gene: TRBV18; J gene: TRBJ1-2; D gene: .; clone size: once; CDR3 DNA: TGTGCCAGCTCACCAAACCCCTATCTACAGGGAGATGGCTACACCTTC; CDR3 protein: CASSPNPYLQGDGYTF
V gene: TRBV19; J gene: TRBJ2-7; D gene: .; clone size: .; CDR3 DNA: TGTGCCAGTAGGGCAGGAGGCTACGAGCAGTACTTC; CDR3 protein: CASRAGGYEQYF
V gene: TRBV5-1; J gene: TRBJ2-5; D gene: .; clone size: .; CDR3 DNA: TGCGCCAGCAGCTTGGCCCGAGCCCCCTTATCATATTTGGCCCAGTACTTC; CDR3 protein: CASSLARAPLSYLAQYF
V gene: TRBV29-1; J gene: TRBJ2-1; D gene: TRBD2; clone size: .; CDR3 DNA: TGCAGCGTTGAAGTGTTACTAGCGGGAAGCGCGGATGAGCAGTTCTTC; CDR3 protein: CSVEVLLAGSADEQFF
V gene: TRBV10-2; J gene: TRBJ2-2; D gene: .; clone size: .; CDR3 DNA: TGCGCCAGCAGGACCTCCGGGGAGCTGTTTTTT; CDR3 protein: CASRTSGELFF
V gene: TRBV27; J gene: TRBJ2-7; D gene: .; clone size: .; CDR3 DNA: TGTGCCAGCAGTTCAGGTCAGGGTATCTACGAGCAGTACTTC; CDR3 protein: CASSSGQGIYEQYF
V gene: TRBV7-6; J gene: TRBJ2-1; D gene: TRBD2; clone size: .; CDR3 DNA: TGTGCCAGCAGCGCAGAGAGCGGGAGCTCCTACAATGAGCAGTTCTTC; CDR3 protein: CASSAESGSSYNEQFF
V gene: TRBV5-4; J gene: TRBJ2-1; D gene: .; clone size: .; CDR3 DNA: TGTGCCAGCAGCCTCGACTATGAGCAGTTCTTC; CDR3 protein: CASSLDYEQFF
V gene: TRBV4-1; J gene: TRBJ1-5; D gene: .; clone size: .; CDR3 DNA: TGCGCCAGCAGCCATGAAGGGACTTGGGGCAATCAGCCCCAGCATTTT; CDR3 protein: CASSHEGTWGNQPQHF
V gene: TRBV19; J gene: TRBJ2-1; D gene: .; clone size: .; CDR3 DNA: TGTGCCAGTAGCTATAGCGGCAACTCCTACAATGAGCAGTTCTTC; CDR3 protein: CASSYSGNSYNEQFF
V gene: TRBV7-6; J gene: TRBJ1-3; D gene: .; clone size: .; CDR3 DNA: TGTGCCAGCAGCTCCTTACAGGGAACTGGAAACACCATATATTTT; CDR3 protein: CASSSLQGTGNTIYF
V gene: TRBV5-4; J gene: TRBJ2-7; D gene: TRBD2; clone size: .; CDR3 DNA: TGTGCCAGCAGCTCCCGACTAGCGGTCGAGCAGTACTTC; CDR3 protein: CASSSRLAVEQYF
V gene: TRBV11-2; J gene: TRBJ2-7; D gene: .; clone size: .; CDR3 DNA: TGTGCCAGCAGCTCCCTTAGCGGAGCCTACGAGCAGTACTTC; CDR3 protein: CASSSLSGAYEQYF
V gene: TRBV27; J gene: TRBJ2-1; D gene: .; clone size: .; CDR3 DNA: TGTGCCAGCACCTATAACAACAATGAGCAGTTCTTC; CDR3 protein: CASTYNNNEQFF
V gene: TRBV4-1; J gene: TRBJ2-7; D gene: TRBD2; clone size: .; CDR3 DNA: TGCGCCAGCAGCCAAGTAGCGGGAGAGTACGAGCAGTACTTC; CDR3 protein: CASSQVAGEYEQYF
V gene: TRBV7-9; J gene: TRBJ2-7; D gene: .; clone size: .; CDR3 DNA: TGTGCCAGCAGCTTGGGGGAACGGCCCTACGAGCAGTACTTC; CDR3 protein: CASSLGERPYEQYF
V gene: TRBV30; J gene: TRBJ2-7; D gene: TRBD2; clone size: few; CDR3 DNA: TGTGCCTGGAGGACTAGCGGGATTTACGAGCAGTACTTC; CDR3 protein: CAWRTSGIYEQYF
V gene: TRBV9; J gene: TRBJ2-2; D gene: TRBD2; clone size: .; CDR3 DNA: TGTGCCGGCAAGCGGGAGACCACCGGGGAGCTGTTTTTT; CDR3 protein: CAGKRETTGELFF
V gene: TRBV29-1; J gene: TRBJ1-3; D gene: TRBD1; clone size: .; CDR3 DNA: TGCAGCGTTGCCTCCGGGACAGACTCTGGAAACACCATATATTTT; CDR3 protein: CSVASGTDSGNTIYF
V gene: TRBV7-3; J gene: TRBJ2-1; D gene: .; clone size: .; CDR3 DNA: TGTGCCAGCAGCATGGGACTCCTTAACCACAATGAGCAGTTCTTC; CDR3 protein: CASSMGLLNHNEQFF
V gene: TRBV6-6; J gene: TRBJ1-1; D gene: .; clone size: .; CDR3 DNA: TGTGCCAGCAGTTACGCTCCGGGGAGCACTGAAGCTTTCTTT; CDR3 protein: CASSYAPGSTEAFF
V gene: TRBV4-1; J gene: TRBJ2-7; D gene: .; clone size: .; CDR3 DNA: TGCGCCAGCAGCCATTTAGCGACATACGAGCAGTACTTC; CDR3 protein: CASSHLATYEQYF
V gene: TRBV7-6; J gene: TRBJ1-3; D gene: .; clone size: .; CDR3 DNA: TGTGCCAGCAGCTCCCAGGACGGAAGCTCTGGAAACACCATATATTTT; CDR3 protein: CASSSQDGSSGNTIYF
V gene: TRBV5-6; J gene: TRBJ2-7; D gene: .; clone size: once; CDR3 DNA: TGTGCCAGCAGCTTGGGGCCAAACGAGCAGTACTTC; CDR3 protein: CASSLGPNEQYF
V gene: TRBV2; J gene: TRBJ2-1; D gene: .; clone size: .; CDR3 DNA: TGTGCCAGCAGTGCCGGCTATCACAATGAGCAGTTCTTC; CDR3 protein: CASSAGYHNEQFF
V gene: TRBV5-1; J gene: TRBJ2-3; D gene: TRBD2; clone size: few; CDR3 DNA: TGCGCCAGCAGCTATACACTAGCGGGCACAGATACGCAGTATTTT; CDR3 protein: CASSYTLAGTDTQYF
V gene: TRBV15; J gene: TRBJ2-7; D gene: .; clone size: .; CDR3 DNA: TGTGCCACCAGCAGAGGGGGGGCCGAGCAGTACTTC; CDR3 protein: CATSRGGAEQYF
V gene: TRBV9; J gene: TRBJ2-3; D gene: TRBD2; clone size: .; CDR3 DNA: TGTGCCAGCAGCGTATACCCCCCCACTAGCGGAAGACCCACAGATACGCAGTATTTT; CDR3 protein: CASSVYPPTSGRPTDTQYF
V gene: TRBV27; J gene: TRBJ2-7; D gene: TRBD2; clone size: .; CDR3 DNA: TGTGCCAGCAGGTTACTAGCGGGGTCTCTCTACGAGCAGTACTTC; CDR3 protein: CASRLLAGSLYEQYF
V gene: TRBV5-4; J gene: TRBJ2-3; D gene: TRBD2; clone size: .; CDR3 DNA: TGTGCCAGCAGCGGTTCGGGGGGGGCAGATACGCAGTATTTT; CDR3 protein: CASSGSGGADTQYF
V gene: TRBV5-1; J gene: TRBJ1-1; D gene: TRBD1; clone size: .; CDR3 DNA: TGCGCCAGTCGGACAGGGAGGAACACTGAAGCTTTCTTT; CDR3 protein: CASRTGRNTEAFF
V gene: TRBV9; J gene: TRBJ2-1; D gene: TRBD1; clone size: .; CDR3 DNA: TGTGCCAGCAGCGGCCGGGACAGGGGCTACAATGAGCAGTTCTTC; CDR3 protein: CASSGRDRGYNEQFF